A selection of T cell receptor beta chains follows, all from one sample in a study of T cells in Graves' hyperthyroidism and ophthalmopathy. TCRdb ran MiXCR on the multiplex PCR reads and lists one entry per CDR3 protein. The sample consists of around 350,000 distinct CDR3 sequences, more than 12% of them appearing once. Sequenced: blood. The receptor set was obtained from a woman aged 25 to 45 with Graves' ophthalmopathy. The CDR3 runs from the conserved cysteine through the conserved F or W. The size field is filled for only some rows; it gives once, few, many or a size class.

-,17,TRBV6-1,TRBJ2-2,CASLPGLAGGPSGELFF
-,14,TRBV28,TRBJ2-1,CASTGRESYNEQFF
-,14,TRBV2,TRBJ2-3,CASILAGGGDTQYF
many,14,TRBV3-1,TRBJ1-2,CASSQAVTVDGYTF
-,15,TRBV19,TRBJ1-1,CASSLPGRPNTEAFF
-,17,TRBV12-3/TRBV12-4,TRBJ2-2,CASSPPGTLKDTGELFF
few,13,TRBV5-6,TRBJ2-4,CASSFRGQNIQYF
many,12,TRBV2,TRBJ2-5,CASIAGQETQYF
-,16,TRBV6-1,TRBJ2-1,CATVRLAGSSYNEQFF
-,13,TRBV19,TRBJ2-5,CASSMGQQETQYF
many,15,TRBV20-1,TRBJ1-5,CSAAGTAYSNQPQHF
many,15,TRBV18,TRBJ2-5,CASSPRLASQETQYF
many,14,TRBV20-1,TRBJ2-7,CSAQDRVGPYEQYF
few,14,TRBV6-1,TRBJ1-5,CASSWGRTSGPQHF
many,16,TRBV2,TRBJ2-5,CASSEARGGYQETQYF
many,14,TRBV7-3,TRBJ2-2,CASSLTSRTGELFF
few,17,TRBV15,TRBJ1-5,CATSRDRASNSNQPQHF
many,11,TRBV28,TRBJ2-7,CATGWGYEQYF
many,15,TRBV7-9,TRBJ2-1,CASSLGLVTYNEQFF
few,17,TRBV30,TRBJ2-6,CAWSIPLVLSGANVLTF
many,18,TRBV5-5,TRBJ2-3,CASSSKIDGQGATDTQYF
many,18,TRBV3-1,TRBJ2-2,CASSQDLFRGGPTGELFF
many,13,TRBV12-3/TRBV12-4,TRBJ2-5,CASSPGGLETQYF
many,13,TRBV12-3/TRBV12-4,TRBJ2-7,CASRRLGRDEQYF
-,14,TRBV10-3,TRBJ1-1,CAIRDSSSNTEAFF
many,13,TRBV11-2,TRBJ2-1,CASSAPLADEQFF
many,14,TRBV5-1,TRBJ2-2,CASSNPRGAGELFF
many,13,TRBV7-8,TRBJ2-2,CASSPLRTGELFF
many,14,TRBV2,TRBJ1-1,CASTPGQGNTEAFF
-,15,TRBV20-1,TRBJ2-3,CSASRAGGATDTQYF
few,17,TRBV15,TRBJ1-1,CATSRVRTWDMNTEAFF
many,13,TRBV28,TRBJ1-1,CASRARDHTEAFF
many,15,TRBV18,TRBJ2-2,CASSPRGSPAGELFF
-,13,TRBV5-6,TRBJ1-2,CASSLNRMYGYTF
-,18,TRBV6-1,TRBJ1-2,CASSEFLGQGASDYGYTF
-,16,TRBV11-2,TRBJ2-7,CASSSRGTFSSYEQYF
many,15,TRBV3-1,TRBJ2-7,CASSQKGQGRNEQYF
many,14,TRBV13,TRBJ2-3,CASSLEDRGDTQYF
-,14,TRBV27,TRBJ1-6,CASSLEIYNSPLHF
many,17,TRBV6-1,TRBJ2-5,CASRRLASGGLRGTQYF
many,13,TRBV12-3/TRBV12-4,TRBJ1-3,CASKHDSGNTIYF
few,18,TRBV5-1,TRBJ2-3,CASSLALLAGRYGDTQYF
many,15,TRBV6-1,TRBJ1-4,CASTTLTGYNEKLFF
many,13,TRBV2,TRBJ2-1,CASSGRTSGRQFF
-,16,TRBV6-1,TRBJ2-4,CASSEGVVGPKNIQYF
many,16,TRBV6-5,TRBJ1-2,CASSYSIGQANYGYTF
-,14,TRBV20-1,TRBJ1-3,CSARVVSSGNTIYF
many,13,TRBV20-1,TRBJ1-2,CSVNKGDAYGYTF
many,14,TRBV2,TRBJ2-1,CASSEAMGEREQFF